These 27 T cell receptor beta chains share one sample of origin, sequenced in a study of cytomegalovirus exposure and HLA in healthy donors (TCRdb year 2017). The protocol used for the library was the immunoSEQ multiplex PCR assay. For the multiplex PCR, a mixture combining 60 forward primers for TCR Vbeta segments and 13 reverse primers for TCR Jbeta segments was used. TCRdb mirrors the immuneACCESS table, restricted to in-frame sequences. Some clones are absent from its copies; in checked studies, under half trace to an unresolved V gene, and the reason for the others is unknown. For this sample there are around 210,000 clones; around 84% appear just once. The top ten clones comprise about 0.25% of the sample. The sample comprised PBMCs. All receptors derive from a girl aged 2 to 9 in good health and CMV-seronegative.

CDR3 sequence (DNA): TGTGCCAGCAGTGACTCCGAGGACAGGGGGCAAGAGCAGTACTTC. It is translated as CASSDSEDRGQEQYF. The chain has TRBV6-4 and TRBJ2-5; 11 bases match TRBD1. The CDR3 length is 15 residues. The V gene's germline CDR1 is MRHNA and CDR2 SNTAGT. V lost 0 bases, J lost 11 bases, and 8 bases stayed unmatched.

The chain carries TRBV21-1 and TRBJ2-3; the table's D call, TRBD2, has no DNA check behind it. TRBV21-1 is described as a pseudogene. This CDR3 is built from 19 residues. The CDR3 protein is CASRTGTCGREGRTDTQYF. The DNA of the CDR3 is TGTGCCAGCAGAACCGGCACCTGCGGGCGGGAGGGCCGCACAGATACGCAGTATTTT.

The J gene is TRBJ2-1, the V gene TRBV2, with a possible D match to TRBD2 (6 bases). This CDR3 is 14 amino acids long. Germline CDR1 reads SNHLY; CDR2 reads FYNNEI. The V gene lost 2 bases and the J gene lost 10 bases, with 15 bases spanning the gap. Here the CDR3 reads CASSESGRLGEQFF. CDR3 DNA: TGTGCCAGCAGTGAATCTGGGAGGTTGGGCGAGCAGTTCTTC.

The chain has TRBV2 and TRBJ1-5; D is perhaps TRBD1 (6 bases). Trimming removed 3 bases at V and 5 bases at J, with 17 bases between. Germline CDR1 reads SNHLY; CDR2 reads FYNNEI. The length of the CDR3 is 16 residues. The CDR3 DNA sequence: TGTGCCAGCAGTGATCTAGGGACATCCTTCGATCAGCCCCAGCATTTT. It specifies CASSDLGTSFDQPQHF.

This clone occurred once. V gene TRBV19 combines with J gene TRBJ2-1; 8 nucleotides align to TRBD2. The germline CDR1 and CDR2 sequences are LNHDA and SQIVND (reference sequence). CDR3 length equals 16 residues. V shed 3 bases, J shed 5 bases, and the junction held 9 bases outside the gene matches. CDR3 in DNA: TGTGCCAGTAGTATCCCCGGGGGGGCCCTCGACAATGAGCAGTTCTTC. It yields the protein CASSIPGGALDNEQFF.

The chain joins TRBV27 to TRBJ2-3; the D gene is possibly TRBD2 (6 bases). The CDR3 contains 18 residues. V lost 4 bases to trimming and J lost 4 bases, with 24 bases between them. CDR1 is MNHEY and CDR2 is SMNVEV in the germline V gene (reference sequence). The CDR3 DNA follows: TGTGCCAGCAGTTCGCGACTAGTAGTTTTTAGCCGGGCAGATACGCAGTATTTT. Translation: CASSSRLVVFSRADTQYF.

The chain carries TRBV7-9 and TRBJ1-2, with unresolved D. The V gene lost 5 bases and the J gene lost 6 bases, with 25 bases spanning the gap. The CDR3 is 17 residues long. Germline V gene lookup returns CDR1 SEHNR and CDR2 FQNEAQ (reference sequence). Written as DNA, the CDR3 is TGTGCCAGCAGCCCAAGAGGCCCGGGGATACGCTCGGATGGCTACACCTTC. It is translated as CASSPRGPGIRSDGYTF.

Turning to this clone: The sample contains more than one DNA sequence encoding this CDR3. V is TRBV27 and J is TRBJ1-2, with TRBD1 as a possible D gene (5 bases). The CDR3 length is 13 residues. The germline gives CDR1 MNHEY, CDR2 SMNVEV (reference sequence). V gave up 2 bases and J gave up 4 bases, with 8 bases separating them. CDR3 bases: TGTGCCAGCAGTTTACAGGGCGGCTATGGCTACACCTTC. Translation: CASSLQGGYGYTF.

The chain couples TRBV6-5 to TRBJ2-3; TRBD2 aligns across 14 bases. CDR1 is MNHEY and CDR2 is SVGAGI in the germline V gene. This CDR3 has 16 amino acids. V shed 4 bases and J 3 bases; nucleotides not matched to a gene: 3. This chain's CDR3 is CASSFGTSGSTDTQYF. CDR3 bases: TGTGCCAGCAGTTTCGGGACTAGCGGGAGTACAGATACGCAGTATTTT.

V is TRBV4-2 and J is TRBJ2-3, with 9 bases matching TRBD2. Trimming removed 4 bases from V and 8 bases from J; junction bases left unmatched: 16. The CDR3 consists of 17 residues. Germline CDR1 is LGHNA and CDR2 is YNFKEQ. The DNA for the CDR3 is TGTGCCAGCAGCCCCCCCCCATCTAGCGGGGCCCGTGGTACGCAGTATTTT. The encoded protein is CASSPPPSSGARGTQYF.

This clone was observed a handful of times. Other nucleotide sequences in the sample specify the same CDR3. This rearrangement joins TRBV6-6 to TRBJ1-2, with a possible D match to TRBD1 (6 bases). V lost 2 bases and J lost 3, with 13 bases in between. Germline V CDR1 and CDR2: MNHNY, SVGAGI (reference sequence). The CDR3 loop spans 15 amino acids. CDR3 amino acids: CASSYGGGWDYGYTF. The DNA for the CDR3 is TGTGCCAGCAGTTACGGTGGGGGCTGGGACTATGGCTACACCTTC.

The V and J genes are TRBV21-1 and TRBJ1-1. TRBV21-1 has pseudogene status. The length of the CDR3 is 16 residues. The CDR3 is CASSKVRLGGNTEAFF. In nucleotides, the CDR3 is TGTGCCAGCAGCAAAGTAAGGTTGGGGGGGAACACTGAAGCTTTCTTT.

This clone was counted a few times. The V call is TRBV2, the J call TRBJ1-2; 11 positions match TRBD1. The CDR3 totals 14 residues. In germline, CDR1 is SNHLY, CDR2 FYNNEI. The V gene end was trimmed by 4 bases and the J gene end by 5 bases; junction bases not matched to a gene: 3. The CDR3, as DNA: TGTGCCAGCAGTGGGGGACAGGGGGTGTATGGCTACACCTTC. Protein product: CASSGGQGVYGYTF.

V is TRBV5-1 and J is TRBJ1-1; D possibly corresponds to TRBD1 (5 bases). Trimming removed 1 base at V and 3 bases at J, with 10 bases between. CDR1 and CDR2 from the germline V gene are SGHRS and YFSETQ. The CDR3 spans 14 residues. Here the CDR3 DNA reads TGCGCCAGCAGCTTGTCGGGGGGGGACACTGAAGCTTTCTTT. As protein: CASSLSGGDTEAFF.

This clone was found a few times. The chain is built from TRBV27 and TRBJ1-5, with TRBD1 matching 7 bases. CDR3 length equals 14 residues. Unmatched junction bases numbered 3, after V lost 2 bases and J lost 5 bases. Germline-derived CDR1 and CDR2 are MNHEY and SMNVEV (reference sequence). Here the CDR3 reads CASSLDREDQPQHF. The CDR3 DNA reads as TGTGCCAGCAGTTTAGACAGGGAGGATCAGCCCCAGCATTTT.

The chain couples TRBV19 to TRBJ2-2; 8 positions agree with TRBD2. The CDR3 covers 13 residues. From germline, CDR1 is LNHDA and CDR2 SQIVND (reference sequence). The V segment lost 5 bases and the J segment 8 bases; nucleotides outside the gene matches: 4. The CDR3 protein is CASSPGGRGELFF. The CDR3 DNA follows: TGTGCCAGTAGTCCGGGGGGGCGTGGGGAGCTGTTTTTT.

This clone has just one count. This chain uses TRBV2 with TRBJ1-5; D gene uncertain. Trimming left V 7 bases short and J 5 bases short, with 15 bases between. CDR3 length: 14 residues. Germline V gene sequence: CDR1 SNHLY, CDR2 FYNNEI. Written as DNA, the CDR3 is TGTGCCAGCATTCGAGCGGCAGGAGATCAGCCCCAGCATTTT. Its translation: CASIRAAGDQPQHF.

The gene calls are TRBV30 and TRBJ1-1; no clear D gene. Trimming left V 0 bases short and J 1 base short, with 18 bases between. There are 17 residues in the CDR3. The germline V gene encodes CDR1 GTSNPN and CDR2 SVGIG (reference sequence). The CDR3 coding sequence is TGTGCCTGGAGTGTTTTTGGTGCCGGGGTCTCGAACACTGAAGCTTTCTTT. Amino acid sequence: CAWSVFGAGVSNTEAFF.

The chain employs TRBV7-9 and TRBJ1-1; no clear D gene. V lost 2 bases to trimming and J lost 5 bases, with 9 bases between them. Germline V gene lookup returns CDR1 SEHNR and CDR2 FQNEAQ (reference sequence). The CDR3 contains 13 residues. The DNA for the CDR3 is TGTGCCAGCAGCTTAAGACCCGGGACTGAAGCTTTCTTT. Translation gives CASSLRPGTEAFF.

The CDR3 coding sequence is TGTGCCAGCAGTGAGGCGGCATTCCGAGGGTATGGCTACACCTTC. It yields the protein CASSEAAFRGYGYTF. The genes are TRBV6-1 and TRBJ1-2; D remains ambiguous. Trimming stripped 3 bases from V and 5 bases from J, with 16 bases between. CDR3 length: 15 amino acids. Looked up from germline, CDR1 is MNHNS and CDR2 is SASEGT.

The chain is built from TRBV29-1 and TRBJ2-2; D call uncertain. Germline CDR1 SQVTM, CDR2 ANQGSEA. The CDR3 has 13 amino acids. V lost 3 bases and J lost 6, with 11 bases in between. The CDR3 sequence is CSVEGNVSGELFF. CDR3 coding DNA: TGCAGCGTTGAGGGCAATGTTTCCGGGGAGCTGTTTTTT.

V is TRBV5-6 and J is TRBJ2-1; no clear D gene. Germline V gene lookup returns CDR1 SGHDT and CDR2 YYEEEE. V lost 4 bases and J lost 2, with 13 bases in between. This CDR3 has 15 amino acids. This CDR3 reads CASSAHRHPYNEQFF. The CDR3 coding sequence is TGTGCCAGCAGCGCACACAGACACCCCTACAATGAGCAGTTCTTC.

This chain joins TRBV5-6 and TRBJ1-1; D ambiguous. Germline CDR1 and CDR2: SGHDT and YYEEEE. V was pared by 3 bases and J by 3 bases, with 12 bases between. The CDR3 totals 14 residues. CDR3 amino acids: CASSWSGSYTEAFF. CDR3 in DNA: TGTGCCAGCAGCTGGTCCGGGTCCTACACTGAAGCTTTCTTT.

This chain links TRBV10-2 with TRBJ2-1; 9 bases are shared with TRBD2. The CDR3 covers 14 residues. V was pared by 7 bases and J by 10 bases, with 11 bases of the junction left unmatched. CDR1 is WSHSY, CDR2 SAAADI, per germline. The CDR3 reads CASNPAGGRGEQFF. The CDR3 bases are TGCGCCAGCAACCCCGCGGGGGGGAGGGGGGAGCAGTTCTTC.

This chain links TRBV15 with TRBJ1-1; D gene unclear. Germline CDR1 is LNHNV and CDR2 is YYDKDF (reference sequence). V lost 7 bases to trimming and J lost 3 bases, with 15 bases between them. The CDR3 totals 14 residues. In DNA, the CDR3 is TGTGCCACCACCCGCGATTCGGGTCACACTGAAGCTTTCTTT. As protein: CATTRDSGHTEAFF.

The chain uses TRBV4-1 and TRBJ1-2, with D maybe TRBD1 (5 bases). The CDR3 has 18 residues. Deletions cut 1 base from V and 0 bases from J, with 18 bases between. CDR1 and CDR2 (germline): MGHRA, YSYEKL. CDR3 in amino acids: CASSQGGHQSVANYGYTF. DNA for the CDR3: TGCGCCAGCAGCCAAGGTGGACATCAGAGTGTGGCTAACTATGGCTACACCTTC.

This clone was recorded only once. The CDR3 spells CASSSSQAGGSYEQYF. The CDR3 coding sequence is TGTGCCAGCAGCTCCTCCCAGGCGGGAGGTTCCTACGAGCAGTACTTC. The rearrangement joins TRBV11-3 to TRBJ2-7; 8 nucleotides agree with TRBD2. Germline V gives CDR1 SGHNT, CDR2 YENEEA. The CDR3 consists of 16 residues. Trimming at V came to 4 bases and at J to 1 base, leaving 9 bases not matched to a gene. The full variable domain, completed using reference TRBV11-3 and TRBJ2-7, is EAGVVQSPRYKIIEKKQPVAFWCNPISGHNTLYWYLQNLGQGPELLIRYENEEAVDDSQLPKDRFSAERLKGVDSTLKIQPAELGDSAVYLCASSSSQAGGSYEQYFGPGTRLTVT.